The 11 T cell receptor beta chains reported below all come from one sample, sequenced in a study of OX40 agonist ivuxolimab in advanced cancers. Some clones are missing from TCRdb's copy, which holds only in-frame ones; the method was immunoSEQ multiplex PCR. The data contain over 100,000 clones, approximately 92% of them seen just once; the ten biggest clones take up 0.55% to 0.7%. Sequencing used CD4+ or CD8+ T cells sorted from blood, obtained in a trial of the OX40 agonist ivuxolimab. These receptor sequences come from an adult with an advanced solid tumor such as melanoma, head and neck, liver or kidney cancer.

This chain joins TRBV7-2 and TRBJ2-2; no definite D call. CDR1 and CDR2 from the germline V gene are SGHTA and FQGNSA. V was cut by 5 bases and J by 6 bases, with 10 bases left in between. The CDR3 totals 13 residues. CDR3 DNA: TGTGCCAGCAGCACACCCATGGCCGGGGAGCTGTTTTTT. Translating it yields CASSTPMAGELFF.

The V call is TRBV10-1, the J call TRBJ2-6; 7 bases align to TRBD1. Germline-derived CDR1 and CDR2 are WNHNN and SYGVQD (reference sequence). The CDR3 spans 20 residues. V was pared by 0 bases and J by 0 bases, with 11 bases of the junction left unmatched. The CDR3 sequence is CASSESTGQAYHSGANVLTF. The DNA of the CDR3 is TGCGCCAGCAGTGAGTCGACCGGACAGGCTTACCACTCTGGGGCCAACGTCCTGACTTTC.

The V call is TRBV7-2, the J call TRBJ2-5; D not resolved. The CDR3 runs 12 residues. Per germline, CDR1 SGHTA and CDR2 FQGNSA. Trimming took off 3 bases at V and 10 bases at J, with 12 bases between the two ends. CDR3 nucleotides: TGTGCCAGCAGCTTCGTTGGATCGGTCCAGTACTTC. Amino acids: CASSFVGSVQYF.

The rearrangement links TRBV29-1 to TRBJ2-7; no clear D gene. This CDR3 has 12 residues. V was shortened by 5 bases and J by 7 bases, with 15 bases between the two germline ends. Germline CDR1 and CDR2: SQVTM and ANQGSEA. CDR3 residues: CSVQAYSFEQYF. The CDR3 nucleotides are TGCAGCGTTCAGGCCTACTCTTTTGAGCAGTACTTC.

The gene calls are TRBV9 and TRBJ2-1; no definite D call. Per the germline V gene, CDR1 is SGDLS and CDR2 is YYNGEE. The CDR3 runs to 17 residues. Trimming shortened V by 3 bases and J by 3 bases, and 19 bases separated the two germline ends. For the CDR3, the DNA is TGTGCCAGCAGCGCCGACCTAGACAACTCTTTCTACAATGAGCAGTTCTTC. Translated: CASSADLDNSFYNEQFF.

The CDR3 protein is CASGRSTDTQYF. The CDR3, as DNA: TGTGCTAGCGGCAGGAGCACAGATACGCAGTATTTT. The chain employs TRBV12-5 and TRBJ2-3; the D is unclear. The CDR3 sequence is 12 residues long. Germline-derived CDR1 and CDR2 are LGHNT and FRNRAP. Trimming shortened V by 9 bases and J by 0 bases, and 7 bases separated the two germline ends.

The chain combines TRBV5-4 with TRBJ2-7; D gene uncertain. Germline loops: CDR1 SGHNT, CDR2 YYREEE (reference sequence). This CDR3 contains 13 residues. V was trimmed by 4 bases and J by 6 bases, leaving 14 bases between them. CDR3 region: CASSQKTGLEQYF. CDR3 DNA: TGTGCCAGCAGCCAAAAGACTGGCCTCGAGCAGTACTTC.

CDR3 sequence: CASSPPTGGWGETQYF. The CDR3, as DNA: TGTGCCAGCTCACCACCGACAGGGGGTTGGGGAGAGACCCAGTACTTC. This chain connects TRBV18 to TRBJ2-5; 9 bases line up with TRBD1. This CDR3 contains 16 residues. Germline trimming cut 0 bases from V and 4 bases from J; bases unmatched to any gene: 6. Germline V lookup: CDR1 KGHSH, CDR2 LQKENI.

This rearrangement joins TRBV28 to TRBJ2-2, with D unclear. Germline V gene sequence: CDR1 MDHEN, CDR2 SYDVKM. The germline V and J ends were trimmed by 6 bases and 4 bases, with 3 bases remaining between them. This CDR3 has 11 residues. CDR3 DNA sequence: TGTGCCAGCAGCCTCACCGGGGAGCTGTTTTTT. It translates to CASSLTGELFF.

J is TRBJ2-7 and V is TRBV7-2; TRBD1 matches 9 bases. Per the germline V gene, CDR1 is SGHTA and CDR2 is FQGNSA. V lost 4 bases, J lost 7 bases, and 8 bases stayed unmatched. The CDR3 consists of 14 residues. The CDR3 here is CASSSMGQGKEQYF. CDR3 coding DNA: TGTGCCAGCAGCTCGATGGGACAGGGTAAGGAGCAGTACTTC.

The chain uses TRBV5-1 and TRBJ1-2; 7 bases map to TRBD1. The CDR3 contains 13 residues. Trimming removed 4 bases from V and 4 bases from J; junction bases left unmatched: 4. Per germline, CDR1 SGHRS and CDR2 YFSETQ. CDR3 sequence: CASSLGTVYGYTF. DNA for the CDR3: TGCGCCAGCAGCCTGGGGACAGTCTATGGCTACACCTTC. Filled out from reference TRBV5-1 and TRBJ1-2, the complete variable domain reads KAGVTQTPRYLIKTRGQQVTLSCSPISGHRSVSWYQQTPGQGLQFLFEYFSETQRNKGNFPGRFSGRQFSNSRSEMNVSTLELGDSALYLCASSLGTVYGYTFGSGTRLTVV.